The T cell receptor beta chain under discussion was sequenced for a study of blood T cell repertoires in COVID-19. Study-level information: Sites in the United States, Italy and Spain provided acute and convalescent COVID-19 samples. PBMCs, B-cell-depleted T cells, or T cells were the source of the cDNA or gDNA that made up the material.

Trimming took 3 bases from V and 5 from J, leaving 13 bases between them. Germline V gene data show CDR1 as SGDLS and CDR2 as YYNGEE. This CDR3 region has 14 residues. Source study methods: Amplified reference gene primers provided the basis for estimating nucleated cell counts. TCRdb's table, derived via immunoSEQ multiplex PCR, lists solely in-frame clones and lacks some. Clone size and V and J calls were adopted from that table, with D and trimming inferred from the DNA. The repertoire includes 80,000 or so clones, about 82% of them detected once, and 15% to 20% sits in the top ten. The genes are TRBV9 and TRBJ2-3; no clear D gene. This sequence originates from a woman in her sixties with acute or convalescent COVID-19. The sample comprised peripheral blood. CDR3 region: CASSADGDIDTQYF. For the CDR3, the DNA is TGTGCCAGCAGCGCAGACGGCGACATAGATACGCAGTATTTT.